Following are 2 T cell receptor beta chains from one sample sequenced in a study of blood T cell repertoires in COVID-19. Using immunoSEQ multiplex PCR, the repertoire was profiled, and TCRdb retains in-frame clones only, with some absent. The repertoire holds roughly 160,000 clones, over 70% seen once, with 2.5% to 3.5% in the top ten. The specimen was peripheral blood. The receptors shown here come from a woman aged 55-69 years with acute or convalescent COVID-19.

As DNA, the CDR3 is TGCGCCAGCAGCCCGAACGACAGGGGGGGCGGCTACACCTTC. Amino acids: CASSPNDRGGGYTF. The rearrangement joins TRBV5-1 to TRBJ1-2, with 9 nucleotides matching TRBD1. V lost 4 bases and J lost 8; bases outside the gene matches: 9. This CDR3 has 14 residues. Per germline, CDR1 SGHRS and CDR2 YFSETQ. The full variable domain, rest sourced from reference TRBV5-1 and TRBJ1-2, is KAGVTQTPRYLIKTRGQQVTLSCSPISGHRSVSWYQQTPGQGLQFLFEYFSETQRNKGNFPGRFSGRQFSNSRSEMNVSTLELGDSALYLCASSPNDRGGGYTFGSGTRLTVV.

The rearrangement joins TRBV28 to TRBJ1-3; possible D gene TRBD1, 5 bases. The germline V gene encodes CDR1 MDHEN and CDR2 SYDVKM. The CDR3 spans 17 residues. Between the trimmed V and J ends, which lost 3 bases and 0 bases, there was a span of 15 bases. CDR3: CASSFLTRGRSGNTIYF. In nucleotides, the CDR3 is TGTGCCAGCAGTTTCCTTACAAGGGGCCGCTCTGGAAACACCATATATTTT. The full variable domain, completed using reference TRBV28 and TRBJ1-3, is DVKVTQSSRYLVKRTGEKVFLECVQDMDHENMFWYRQDPGLGLRLIYFSYDVKMKEKGDIPEGYSVSREKKERFSLILESASTNQTSMYLCASSFLTRGRSGNTIYFGEGSWLTVV.